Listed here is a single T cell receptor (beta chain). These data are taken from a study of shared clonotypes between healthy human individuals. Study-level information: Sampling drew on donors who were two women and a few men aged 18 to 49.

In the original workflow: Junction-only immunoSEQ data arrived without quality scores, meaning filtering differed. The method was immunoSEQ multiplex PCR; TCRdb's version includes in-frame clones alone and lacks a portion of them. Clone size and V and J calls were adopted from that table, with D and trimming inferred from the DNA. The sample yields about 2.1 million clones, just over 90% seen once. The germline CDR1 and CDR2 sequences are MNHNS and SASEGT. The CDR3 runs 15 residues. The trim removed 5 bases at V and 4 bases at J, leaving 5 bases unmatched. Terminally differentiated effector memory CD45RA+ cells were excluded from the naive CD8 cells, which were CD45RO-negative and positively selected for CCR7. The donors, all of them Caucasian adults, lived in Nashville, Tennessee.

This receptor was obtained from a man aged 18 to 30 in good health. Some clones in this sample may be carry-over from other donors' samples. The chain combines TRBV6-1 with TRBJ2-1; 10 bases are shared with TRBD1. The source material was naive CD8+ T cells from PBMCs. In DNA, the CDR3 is TGTGCCAGCAGTACCCGACAGGGGGCATACAATGAGCAGTTCTTC. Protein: CASSTRQGAYNEQFF.